The rows below give T cell receptor beta chains drawn from one sample of a study of graft-versus-host responses after intestinal transplantation. The assay was immunoSEQ multiplex PCR, and TCRdb's table has in-frame clones only and misses some. The sample comprises just under 90,000 clones, about four fifths of which are singletons, and about 17% rests with the top ten. Which antigens these TCRs recognize remains unknown. The sequencing here drew on unstimulated CD8+ T cells sorted from spleen or lymph node cells, taken before intestinal transplant. Receptor source: a human donor who received an intestinal transplant. Both conserved end residues are part of each CDR3. A D gene is named only where the DNA matches it firmly. Not every row has a clone size; where given, it reads once, few, many or a size class.

j_call | d_call | v_call | clone_size | cdr3_aa | cdr3_nt
TRBJ2-7 | - | TRBV29-1 | - | CSVGRGATYEQYF | TGCAGCGTTGGTCGGGGGGCTACCTACGAGCAGTACTTC
TRBJ2-7 | TRBD2 | TRBV6-5 | - | CASSYGTSYEQYF | TGTGCCAGCAGTTACGGGACTAGCTACGAGCAGTACTTC
TRBJ2-7 | TRBD1 | TRBV13 | once | CASSLRTGTYEQYF | TGTGCCAGCAGCTTAAGGACAGGCACCTACGAGCAGTACTTC
TRBJ2-3 | - | TRBV28 | - | CASSIGRERTDTQYF | TGTGCCAGCAGCATTGGACGGGAGCGCACAGATACGCAGTATTTT
TRBJ1-1 | - | TRBV11-2 | - | CASSSLPFGGFTEAFF | TGTGCCAGCAGCTCGCTCCCCTTCGGGGGTTTCACTGAAGCTTTCTTT
TRBJ2-3 | TRBD2 | TRBV7-3 | - | CASSLSGAGLWTDTQYF | TGTGCCAGCAGCCTTAGCGGGGCTGGGCTCTGGACAGATACGCAGTATTTT
TRBJ2-1 | - | TRBV2 | - | CASSGPGGNEQFF | TGTGCCAGCAGTGGTCCTGGGGGGAATGAGCAGTTCTTC
TRBJ2-5 | TRBD2 | TRBV4-1 | - | CASSLGGLAGARQETQYF | TGCGCCAGCAGCCTAGGTGGACTAGCGGGGGCCCGGCAAGAGACCCAGTACTTC
TRBJ2-2 | - | TRBV6-1 | - | CASNQGLTDTGELFF | TGTGCCAGCAATCAGGGTTTAACGGACACCGGGGAGCTGTTTTTT
TRBJ2-1 | - | TRBV6-5 | - | CASSYGNEQFF | TGTGCCAGCAGTTATGGCAATGAGCAGTTCTTC
TRBJ1-5 | - | TRBV27 | - | CASSFGTSNQPQHF | TGTGCCAGCAGTTTTGGGACAAGCAATCAGCCCCAGCATTTT
TRBJ1-1 | TRBD1 | TRBV11-3 | - | CASGDDRGLSFF | TGTGCCAGCGGAGACGACAGGGGGTTATCTTTCTTT
TRBJ2-3 | - | TRBV11-3 | - | CASSLLRSTDTQYF | TGTGCCAGCAGCCTACTGCGGTCCACAGATACGCAGTATTTT
TRBJ1-1 | TRBD1 | TRBV7-9 | - | CASSLGQGSAEAFF | TGTGCCAGCAGCTTGGGACAGGGGAGCGCTGAAGCTTTCTTT
TRBJ1-1 | - | TRBV27 | - | CASSSFGESNTEAFF | TGTGCCAGCAGTTCATTTGGGGAATCGAACACTGAAGCTTTCTTT
TRBJ1-5 | - | TRBV28 | - | CASTITGLHQPQHF | TGTGCCAGTACCATAACAGGGCTACATCAGCCCCAGCATTTT
TRBJ2-3 | - | TRBV5-8 | - | CASSLFLALHSTDTQYF | TGTGCCAGCAGCTTGTTTCTAGCCCTTCACAGCACAGATACGCAGTATTTT
TRBJ2-7 | - | TRBV11-2 | - | CASAARWPYEQYF | TGTGCCAGCGCGGCTAGGTGGCCCTACGAGCAGTACTTC
TRBJ1-2 | TRBD1 | TRBV11-2 | - | CASSSLGTGGLNYGYTF | TGTGCCAGCAGCTCCCTAGGGACAGGGGGCCTAAACTATGGCTACACCTTC
TRBJ2-7 | - | TRBV15 | - | CATSREGAGYEQYF | TGTGCCACCAGCAGAGAGGGGGCTGGCTACGAGCAGTACTTC
TRBJ2-2 | - | TRBV27 | few | CAILKDPFTGELFF | TGTGCCATCCTTAAGGATCCTTTCACCGGGGAGCTGTTTTTT
TRBJ1-4 | - | TRBV5-1 | - | CASSRSSRILLNATNEKLFF | TGCGCCAGCTCACGGTCGAGCCGTATTCTACTGAATGCAACTAATGAAAAACTGTTTTTT
TRBJ2-7 | TRBD1 | TRBV7-8 | - | CASSTDRGPYEQYF | TGTGCCAGCAGCACGGACAGGGGCCCCTACGAGCAGTACTTC
TRBJ2-5 | - | TRBV5-1 | - | CASSLVWGLGETQYF | TGCGCCAGCAGCTTGGTGTGGGGCTTGGGAGAGACCCAGTACTTC
TRBJ2-5 | - | TRBV27 | - | CASSFIFGGWETQYF | TGTGCCAGCAGTTTTATCTTTGGGGGCTGGGAGACCCAGTACTTC
TRBJ2-1 | TRBD2 | TRBV28 | - | CASSSTSSGREGDNEQFF | TGTGCCAGCAGTTCGACTTCTAGCGGGAGGGAAGGGGACAATGAGCAGTTCTTC
TRBJ1-2 | - | TRBV28 | - | CASSLGGKSGYTF | TGTGCCAGCAGTTTGGGGGGGAAATCTGGCTACACCTTC
TRBJ2-1 | - | TRBV5-1 | - | CASSFGLSSYNEQFF | TGCGCCAGCAGCTTTGGACTGAGCTCCTACAATGAGCAGTTCTTC
TRBJ1-5 | - | TRBV6-6 | - | CASSYRRWDQPQHF | TGTGCCAGCAGTTACCGGAGGTGGGATCAGCCCCAGCATTTT
TRBJ2-5 | - | TRBV5-6 | - | CASSLRSGLETQYF | TGTGCCAGCAGCTTGCGGTCAGGGCTCGAGACCCAGTACTTC
TRBJ1-1 | - | TRBV25-1 | - | CASGQMNTEAFF | TGTGCCAGCGGACAGATGAACACTGAAGCTTTCTTT
TRBJ2-3 | - | TRBV30 | - | CAWSELASDTDTQYF | TGTGCCTGGAGTGAACTAGCTTCAGACACAGATACGCAGTATTTT
TRBJ2-7 | TRBD2 | TRBV5-1 | - | CASSPGLGGYEQYF | TGCGCCAGCAGCCCGGGACTAGGGGGGTACGAGCAGTACTTC
TRBJ2-7 | - | TRBV21-1 | - | CASSKGNGYEQYF | TGTGCCAGCAGCAAAGGAAACGGGTACGAGCAGTACTTC
TRBJ2-7 | - | TRBV5-4 | - | CASSSRSYEQYF | TGTGCCAGCAGCTCGCGTTCCTACGAGCAGTACTTC
TRBJ2-5 | - | TRBV11-2 | - | CASSLIRGTQYF | TGTGCCAGCAGCTTGATCAGGGGGACCCAGTACTTC
TRBJ1-3 | - | TRBV9 | once | CASSEAAGSGNTIYF | TGTGCCAGCAGCGAGGCGGCGGGCTCTGGAAACACCATATATTTT
TRBJ1-2 | - | TRBV7-9 | - | CASSPCCRVQLNYGYTF | TGTGCCAGCAGCCCCTGCTGTAGGGTACAGCTTAACTATGGCTACACCTTC
TRBJ1-2 | - | TRBV27 | - | CASSLGGNGYTF | TGTGCCAGCAGTTTAGGGGGGAATGGCTACACCTTC
TRBJ2-1 | TRBD2 | TRBV10-2 | - | CASRGAGRREQFF | TGCGCCAGCAGGGGAGCGGGGCGTCGTGAGCAGTTCTTC
TRBJ2-7 | TRBD1 | TRBV5-1 | once | CASSSPNHRDRSTYEQYF | TGCGCCAGCAGCTCACCCAATCACCGGGACAGGTCAACCTACGAGCAGTACTTC
TRBJ2-5 | TRBD2 | TRBV5-1 | once | CASSWVPVAGGPGFVATQYF | TGCGCCAGCAGCTGGGTCCCCGTAGCGGGGGGGCCGGGGTTTGTGGCGACCCAGTACTTC
TRBJ2-5 | TRBD1 | TRBV2 | - | CASSETGTGGVSQETQYF | TGTGCCAGCAGTGAAACCGGGACAGGGGGTGTTAGCCAAGAGACCCAGTACTTC
TRBJ1-2 | - | TRBV11-2 | - | CARWGVPHNYGYTF | TGTGCCAGGTGGGGGGTACCCCACAACTATGGCTACACCTTC
TRBJ1-1 | TRBD1 | TRBV11-2 | - | CASEQGDTEAFF | TGTGCCAGCGAACAGGGGGATACTGAAGCTTTCTTT
TRBJ2-7 | - | TRBV28 | - | CASSFSFASDYEQYF | TGTGCCAGCAGTTTTTCCTTCGCTAGCGACTACGAGCAGTACTTC
TRBJ1-2 | - | TRBV27 | - | CASGQRGEYGYTF | TGTGCCAGCGGCCAAAGGGGCGAGTATGGCTACACCTTC
TRBJ2-7 | - | TRBV4-1 | - | CASSQVVGTPYEQYF | TGCGCCAGCAGCCAAGTTGTCGGAACCCCCTACGAGCAGTACTTC
TRBJ2-5 | TRBD2 | TRBV5-4 | - | CASRPGGQETQYF | TGTGCCAGCAGACCGGGGGGCCAAGAGACCCAGTACTTC
TRBJ2-4 | - | TRBV30 | - | CAWSSLEVDLAKNIQYF | TGTGCCTGGAGTTCCCTAGAGGTTGATCTAGCCAAAAACATTCAGTACTTC
TRBJ2-7 | - | TRBV27 | - | CASSLYRSRLEQYF | TGTGCCAGCAGTTTATACAGGTCTAGATTAGAGCAGTACTTC
TRBJ2-7 | - | TRBV7-3 | few | CASSLTGGGYEQYF | TGTGCCAGCAGCTTAACCGGTGGGGGCTACGAGCAGTACTTC
TRBJ2-1 | - | TRBV7-9 | - | CASSLGSNEQFF | TGTGCCAGCAGCTTAGGGAGCAATGAGCAGTTCTTC
TRBJ2-7 | TRBD2 | TRBV27 | few | CASKYSGAPYEQYF | TGTGCCAGCAAGTATAGCGGGGCCCCCTACGAGCAGTACTTC
TRBJ1-1 | TRBD1 | TRBV2 | - | CASSDWTGGGTEAFF | TGTGCCAGCAGTGACTGGACAGGGGGAGGCACTGAAGCTTTCTTT
TRBJ1-5 | - | TRBV4-2 | - | CASSQDQGPKIQPQHF | TGTGCCAGCAGCCAAGACCAGGGCCCAAAAATTCAGCCCCAGCATTTT
TRBJ1-5 | TRBD1 | TRBV6-4 | - | CASSDGTGGQPQHF | TGTGCCAGCAGTGACGGGACAGGGGGTCAGCCCCAGCATTTT
TRBJ2-5 | - | TRBV28 | once | CASSLLWFGQETQYF | TGTGCCAGCAGTTTATTGTGGTTCGGGCAAGAGACCCAGTACTTC
TRBJ2-7 | - | TRBV6-6 | - | CASSPTASYEQYF | TGTGCCAGCAGTCCGACAGCCTCCTACGAGCAGTACTTC
TRBJ1-5 | - | TRBV7-9 | - | CASSLDGSNQPQHF | TGTGCCAGCAGCTTAGACGGTAGCAATCAGCCCCAGCATTTT